The rows below give T cell receptor beta chains drawn from one sample of a study of graft-versus-host responses after intestinal transplantation. Only in-frame clones appear in the TCRdb table, and some are missing; sequencing was by immunoSEQ multiplex PCR. The profile shows roughly 97,000 clones, about 93% of them singletons. The source was PBMCs, collected just under 460 days after intestinal transplant. All receptors come from a human patient who received an intestinal transplant, so some T cells may come from the graft donor. CDR3s include the opening cysteine and the closing phenylalanine or tryptophan. A D gene is named only where the DNA matches it firmly. Clone size is stated in some rows and not others, as once, few, many or a class when expanded.

TRBJ1-4	TRBV9	NA	TRBD1	CASSRGQGATNEKLFF	TGTGCCAGCAGCCGCGGACAGGGGGCCACTAATGAAAAACTGTTTTTT
TRBJ1-1	TRBV5-1	NA	NA	CASSFLGGGDTEAFF	TGCGCCAGCAGCTTTCTCGGTGGGGGGGACACTGAAGCTTTCTTT
TRBJ2-5	TRBV11-3	NA	NA	CASSLEAGTGETQYF	TGTGCCAGCAGCTTAGAGGCGGGCACGGGAGAGACCCAGTACTTC
TRBJ2-7	TRBV19	NA	TRBD2	CASSPTSGGSRGVEQYF	TGTGCCAGTAGTCCGACTAGCGGGGGGTCGCGAGGGGTCGAGCAGTACTTC
TRBJ1-2	TRBV6-5	NA	NA	CASSYLEPQGGYTF	TGTGCCAGCAGTTACCTCGAACCTCAGGGAGGCTACACCTTC
TRBJ2-7	TRBV29-1	NA	NA	CSVENSGRGGEQYF	TGCAGCGTTGAAAATAGCGGCAGGGGTGGCGAGCAGTACTTC
TRBJ1-2	TRBV7-9	NA	NA	CASSLAYREDYGYTF	TGTGCCAGCAGCTTAGCCTACAGGGAGGACTATGGCTACACCTTC
TRBJ2-1	TRBV5-4	NA	NA	CASSLSRGGQFF	TGTGCCAGCAGCTTATCGAGGGGTGGGCAGTTCTTC
TRBJ2-1	TRBV5-1	NA	NA	CASSLPTLEEQFF	TGCGCCAGCAGCTTGCCTACACTAGAAGAGCAGTTCTTC
TRBJ1-1	TRBV6-1	NA	NA	CASSVGGILNTEAFF	TGTGCCAGCAGTGTAGGGGGAATTCTGAACACTGAAGCTTTCTTT
TRBJ1-2	TRBV19	NA	TRBD1	CASSTLYRGTNYGYTF	TGTGCCAGTAGTACCCTTTACAGGGGGACTAACTATGGCTACACCTTC
TRBJ1-2	TRBV7-3	NA	TRBD1	CASSAAGTGNYGYTF	TGTGCCAGCAGCGCGGCCGGGACAGGGAACTATGGCTACACCTTC
TRBJ1-1	TRBV7-6	NA	NA	CASSFGNTEAFF	TGTGCCAGCAGCTTTGGGAACACTGAAGCTTTCTTT
TRBJ1-1	TRBV7-9	NA	NA	CASSLGDADGDTEAFF	TGTGCCAGCAGCTTAGGTGACGCGGACGGGGACACTGAAGCTTTCTTT
TRBJ2-4	TRBV19	NA	TRBD1	CASSIEGQRNIQYF	TGTGCCAGTAGTATAGAGGGACAGAGAAACATTCAGTACTTC
TRBJ1-5	TRBV5-5	NA	NA	CASSLLAGLQPQHF	TGTGCCAGCAGCTTGTTAGCAGGGCTTCAGCCCCAGCATTTT
TRBJ1-5	TRBV10-3	NA	TRBD1	CATQGEDQPQHF	TGTGCCACCCAGGGGGAGGATCAGCCCCAGCATTTT
TRBJ1-2	TRBV21-1	once	NA	CASSCQYGYTF	TGTGCCAGCAGTTGTCAATATGGCTACACCTTC
TRBJ2-6	TRBV6-5	NA	NA	CASSYSRRSGANVLTF	TGTGCCAGCAGTTACTCGAGGCGGTCTGGGGCCAACGTCCTGACTTTC
TRBJ1-5	TRBV25-1	NA	NA	CASSAGRQSNQPQHF	TGTGCCAGCAGTGCGGGGCGGCAGAGCAATCAGCCCCAGCATTTT
TRBJ2-5	TRBV18	few	TRBD1	CASSPRPTGERETQYF	TGTGCCAGCTCACCACGTCCAACAGGGGAGCGAGAGACCCAGTACTTC
TRBJ2-7	TRBV4-1	NA	NA	CASSQGPGQYEQYF	TGCGCCAGCAGCCAAGGGCCGGGCCAGTACGAGCAGTACTTC
TRBJ2-1	TRBV10-1	NA	TRBD2	CASSLAGGPAEQFF	TGCGCCAGCAGCCTAGCGGGGGGGCCGGCTGAGCAGTTCTTC
TRBJ2-3	TRBV6-1	NA	NA	CASTKGVRTDTQYF	TGTGCCAGCACCAAGGGGGTACGCACAGATACGCAGTATTTT